This T cell receptor beta chain was recovered during a study of beta chain features in type 1 diabetes. Study-wide results and limits: Comparison showed that naive, central memory and Treg TCRB repertoires appeared more similar among patients than among healthy donors.

For this clone: Its antigen remains unknown.

J lost 4 bases, V lost 4 bases, and 8 bases had no gene match. The CDR3 runs to 16 residues. Germline values: CDR1 SGHRS, CDR2 YFSETQ. Expressed TCRB transcripts were sequenced, since all the RNA that had been isolated was reverse transcribed. Clones were read by immunoSEQ multiplex PCR, and TCRdb kept only the in-frame ones, dropping some. Of 400,000 to 600,000 clones in the sample, 30% were seen once. The specimen was naive CD4+ T cells from blood. The source is a young man in good health. This rearrangement joins TRBV5-1 to TRBJ2-3; TRBD2 matches 11 bases. The CDR3 bases are TGCGCCAGCAGCAAACTAGCGGGAGAGGCGGCAGATACGCAGTATTTT. Amino acids: CASSKLAGEAADTQYF.